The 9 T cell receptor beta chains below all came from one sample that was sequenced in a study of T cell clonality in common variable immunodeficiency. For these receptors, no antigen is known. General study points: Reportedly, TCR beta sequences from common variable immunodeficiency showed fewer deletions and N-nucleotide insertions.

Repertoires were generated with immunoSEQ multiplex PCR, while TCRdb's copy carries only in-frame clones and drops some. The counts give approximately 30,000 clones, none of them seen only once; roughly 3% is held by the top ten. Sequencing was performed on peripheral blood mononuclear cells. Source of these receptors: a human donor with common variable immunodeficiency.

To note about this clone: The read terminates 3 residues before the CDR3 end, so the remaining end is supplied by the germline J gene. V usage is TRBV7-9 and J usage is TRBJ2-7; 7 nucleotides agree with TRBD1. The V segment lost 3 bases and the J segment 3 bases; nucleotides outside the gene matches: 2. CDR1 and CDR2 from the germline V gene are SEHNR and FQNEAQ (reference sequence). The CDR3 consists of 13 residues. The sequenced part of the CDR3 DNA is TGTGCCAGCAGCTTGCGACAGGGCTACGAG. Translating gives CASSLRQGYE. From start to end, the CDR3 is CASSLRQGYEQYF.

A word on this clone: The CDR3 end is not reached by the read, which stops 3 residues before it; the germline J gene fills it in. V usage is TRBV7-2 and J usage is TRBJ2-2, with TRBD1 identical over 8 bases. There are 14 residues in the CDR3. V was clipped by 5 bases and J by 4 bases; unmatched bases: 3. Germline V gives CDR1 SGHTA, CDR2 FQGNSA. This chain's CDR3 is CASSPRGRTGELFF. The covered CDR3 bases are TGTGCCAGCAGCCCCAGGGGGCGCACCGGGGAG.

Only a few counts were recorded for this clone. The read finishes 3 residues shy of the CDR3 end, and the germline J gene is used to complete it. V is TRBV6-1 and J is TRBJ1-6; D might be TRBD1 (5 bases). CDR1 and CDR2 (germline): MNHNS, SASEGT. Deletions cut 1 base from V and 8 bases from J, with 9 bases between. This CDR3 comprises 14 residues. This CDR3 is CASSEGGDYSPLHF. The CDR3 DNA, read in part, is TGTGCCAGCAGTGAAGGTGGGGACTATTCACCC.

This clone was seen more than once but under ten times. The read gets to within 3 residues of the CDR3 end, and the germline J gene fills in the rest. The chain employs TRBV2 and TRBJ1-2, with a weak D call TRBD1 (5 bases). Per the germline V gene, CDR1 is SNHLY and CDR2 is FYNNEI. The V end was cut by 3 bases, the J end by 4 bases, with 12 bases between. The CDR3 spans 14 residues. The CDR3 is CASSEAGQGYGYTF. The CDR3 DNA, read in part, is TGTGCCAGCAGTGAGGCAGGGCAGGGCTATGGC.

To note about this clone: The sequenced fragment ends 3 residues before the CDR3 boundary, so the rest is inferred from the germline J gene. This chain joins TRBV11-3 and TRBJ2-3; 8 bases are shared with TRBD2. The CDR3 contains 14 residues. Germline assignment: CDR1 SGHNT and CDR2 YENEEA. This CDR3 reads CASSLAGGALTQYF. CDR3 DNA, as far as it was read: TGTGCCAGCAGCTTAGCCGGGGGGGCTCTCACG.

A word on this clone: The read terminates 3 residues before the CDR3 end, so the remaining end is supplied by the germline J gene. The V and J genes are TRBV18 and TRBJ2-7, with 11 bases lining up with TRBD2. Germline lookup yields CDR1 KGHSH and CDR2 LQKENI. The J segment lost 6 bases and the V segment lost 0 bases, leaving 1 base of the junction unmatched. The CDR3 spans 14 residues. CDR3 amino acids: CASSPPGLAGEQYF. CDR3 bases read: TGTGCCAGCTCACCACCTGGACTAGCGGGCGAG. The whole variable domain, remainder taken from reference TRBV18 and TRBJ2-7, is NAGVMQNPRHLVRRRGQEARLRCSPMKGHSHVYWYRQLPEEGLKFMVYLQKENIIDESGMPKERFSAEFPKEGPSILRIQQVVRGDSAAYFCASSPPGLAGEQYFGPGTRLTVT.

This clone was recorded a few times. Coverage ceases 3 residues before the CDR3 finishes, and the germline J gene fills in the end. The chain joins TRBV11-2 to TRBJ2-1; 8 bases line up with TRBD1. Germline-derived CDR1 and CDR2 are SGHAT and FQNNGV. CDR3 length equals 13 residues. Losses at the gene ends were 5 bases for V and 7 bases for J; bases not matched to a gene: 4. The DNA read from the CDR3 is TGTGCCAGCAGCCGGGACAGGCTTAATGAG. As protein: CASSRDRLNE. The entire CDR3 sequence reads CASSRDRLNEQFF.

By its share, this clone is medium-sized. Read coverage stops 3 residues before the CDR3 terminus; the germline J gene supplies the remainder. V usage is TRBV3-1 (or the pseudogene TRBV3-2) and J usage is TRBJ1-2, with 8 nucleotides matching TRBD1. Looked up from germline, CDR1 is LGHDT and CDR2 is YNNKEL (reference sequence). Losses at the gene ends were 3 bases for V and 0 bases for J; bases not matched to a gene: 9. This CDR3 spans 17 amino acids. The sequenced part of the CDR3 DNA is TGTGCCAGCAGCCACGAGGGCAGGGGGCCTGCTAACTATGGC. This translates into CASSHEGRGPANYG. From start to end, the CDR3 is CASSHEGRGPANYGYTF.

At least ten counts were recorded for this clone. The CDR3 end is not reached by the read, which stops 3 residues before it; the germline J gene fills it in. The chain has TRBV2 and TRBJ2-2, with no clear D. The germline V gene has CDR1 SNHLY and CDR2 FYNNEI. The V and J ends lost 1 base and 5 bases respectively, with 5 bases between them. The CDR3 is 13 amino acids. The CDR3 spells CASSEERTGELFF. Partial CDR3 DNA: TGTGCCAGCAGTGAAGAGAGGACCGGGGAG.